There are a few counts of the clone carrying this T cell receptor beta chain. The data belong to a study of beta chain features in type 1 diabetes. Study-level information: Age, gender, cell numbers and subset yield matched between patients and controls.

The study reverse transcribed the entire isolated RNA, so it sequenced expressed TCRB transcripts. Assay used: immunoSEQ multiplex PCR; TCRdb lists only in-frame clones, some missing. Of under 300,000 clones listed, 25% to 35% are singletons. This receptor was identified in a man aged 25-45 years in good health. The specimen was central memory CD4+ T cells from blood.

CDR3 amino acids: CASSGGQAYNQPQHF. The CDR3 bases are TGTGCCAGCAGTGGAGGACAGGCCTACAATCAGCCCCAGCATTTT. The rearrangement joins TRBV2 to TRBJ1-5; 7 bases match TRBD1. V shed 4 bases and J 3 bases; nucleotides not matched to a gene: 6. The germline gives CDR1 SNHLY, CDR2 FYNNEI. The CDR3 length is 15 residues.